This T cell receptor beta chain is drawn from a study of T-cell reconstitution after alpha-beta-depleted transplantation in children. Per germline, CDR1 MNHEY and CDR2 SVGAGI. Deletions cut 0 bases from V and 7 bases from J, with 9 bases between. The CDR3 extends over 13 amino acids. Details on this clonotype: What it binds is not known.

Overall study findings and caveats: Elevated TCRbeta diversity at day 60 was traced, in some patients, to surviving recipient T cells and thymic progenitors. At the one-year point after transplant, T-cell counts and TCRbeta diversity were found to come mostly from T cells that had been newly produced.

For TCRbeta, the library was prepared with unique molecular identifiers. TCRdb recomputed calls from the PCR reads with MiXCR, one row per CDR3 protein. This table has 490,000 or so distinct CDR3 sequences, roughly a tenth appearing once. This material consisted of PBMCs, taken before TCRalphabeta/CD19-depleted stem cell transplant. V is TRBV6-5 and J is TRBJ1-1; unclear D gene. The clonotype was recovered from a child aged 2 to 10 with inherited bone marrow failure, due to receive a stem cell transplant. The DNA of the CDR3 is TGTGCCAGCAGTTACTCCCCCGGGGTTGAAGCTTTCTTT. This encodes CASSYSPGVEAFF.